The present T cell receptor (beta chain) was sequenced within a study of T cell clonotyping in hematopoietic cell transplantation. The CDR3 length is 16 residues. CDR1 is LNHDA, CDR2 SQIVND, per germline (reference sequence). V was trimmed by 0 bases and J by 4 bases, leaving 16 bases between them. Produced via immunoSEQ multiplex PCR; TCRdb's table is partial and in-frame only. The table has 7,900 or so clones, more than 70% seen once; the top ten hold 7.7%. Points from the study as a whole: Broader posttransplant TCR repertoire diversity was predicted by graft donor and pretransplant recipient Inverse Simpson Index values.

On this clone: Its specificity is unknown.

This clonotype originated in a male patient under 35 who had an allogeneic stem cell transplant from a related donor, so the T cells may come from the graft donor. Some clones in this sample may be carry-over from other donors' samples. The V and J genes are TRBV19 and TRBJ2-7; D possibly corresponds to TRBD2 (6 bases). Sequencing used PBMCs, obtained 100 days after allogeneic stem cell transplant. As DNA, the CDR3 is TGTGCCAGTAGTATAGATCGGAGGAGGGTTTTTTACGAGCAGTACGTC. This sequence encodes CASSIDRRRVFYEQYV.